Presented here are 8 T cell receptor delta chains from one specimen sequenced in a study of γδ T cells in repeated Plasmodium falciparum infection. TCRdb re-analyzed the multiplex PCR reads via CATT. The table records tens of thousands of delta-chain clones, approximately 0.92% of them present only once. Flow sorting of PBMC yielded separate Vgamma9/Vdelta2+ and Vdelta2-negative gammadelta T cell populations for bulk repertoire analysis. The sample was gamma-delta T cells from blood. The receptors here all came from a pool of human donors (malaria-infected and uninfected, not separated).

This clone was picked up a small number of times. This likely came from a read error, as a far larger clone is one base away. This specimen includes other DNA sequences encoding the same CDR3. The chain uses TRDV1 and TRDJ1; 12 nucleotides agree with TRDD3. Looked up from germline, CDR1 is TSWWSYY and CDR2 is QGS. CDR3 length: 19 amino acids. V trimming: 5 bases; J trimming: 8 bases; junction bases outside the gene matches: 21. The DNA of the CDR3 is TGTGCTCTTGGGAAAAGAACCTACTCGATGCTGGGGGATACGCTGAAACTCATCTTT. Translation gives CALGKRTYSMLGDTLKLIF.

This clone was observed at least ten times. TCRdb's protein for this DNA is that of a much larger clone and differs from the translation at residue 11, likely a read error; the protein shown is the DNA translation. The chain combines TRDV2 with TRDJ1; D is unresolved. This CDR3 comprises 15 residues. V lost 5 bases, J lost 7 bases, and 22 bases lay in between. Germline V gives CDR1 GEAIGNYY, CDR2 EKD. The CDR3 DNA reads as TGTGCCTGTGTTCGCACAGAGTCGTACGGGCGTAAACTCATCTTT. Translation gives CACVRTESYGRKLIF.

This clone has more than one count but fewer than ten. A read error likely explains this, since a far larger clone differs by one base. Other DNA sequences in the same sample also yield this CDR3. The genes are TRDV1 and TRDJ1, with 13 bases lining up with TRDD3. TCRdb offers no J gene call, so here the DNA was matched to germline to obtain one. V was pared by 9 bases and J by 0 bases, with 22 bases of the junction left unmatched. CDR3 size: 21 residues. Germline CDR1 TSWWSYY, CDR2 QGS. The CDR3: CALGKRSNWGIRGGYTDKLIF. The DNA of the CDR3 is TGTGCTCTCGGCAAACGGTCCAACTGGGGGATACGAGGGGGGTACACCGATAAACTCATCTTT.

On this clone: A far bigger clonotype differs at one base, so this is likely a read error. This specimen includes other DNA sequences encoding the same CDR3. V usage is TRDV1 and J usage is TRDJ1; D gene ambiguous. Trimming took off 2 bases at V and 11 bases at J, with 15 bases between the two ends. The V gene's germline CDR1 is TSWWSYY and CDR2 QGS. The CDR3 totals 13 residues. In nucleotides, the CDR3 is TGTGCTCTTGGGGAAGGGGTACGGGGTTTGCTCATCTTT. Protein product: CALGEGVRGLLIF.

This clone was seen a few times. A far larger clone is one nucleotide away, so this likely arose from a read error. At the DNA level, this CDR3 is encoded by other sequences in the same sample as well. The CDR3, as DNA: TGTGCCTGTGACCCATTGGTGTCAGCTGATAAACTCATCTTT. This translates into CACDPLVSADKLIF. J is TRDJ1 and V is TRDV2; D is undetermined. TCRdb offers no J gene call, so here the DNA was matched to germline to obtain one. Trimming stripped 3 bases from V and 5 bases from J, with 15 bases between. This CDR3 has 14 amino acids. Germline V gives CDR1 GEAIGNYY, CDR2 EKD.

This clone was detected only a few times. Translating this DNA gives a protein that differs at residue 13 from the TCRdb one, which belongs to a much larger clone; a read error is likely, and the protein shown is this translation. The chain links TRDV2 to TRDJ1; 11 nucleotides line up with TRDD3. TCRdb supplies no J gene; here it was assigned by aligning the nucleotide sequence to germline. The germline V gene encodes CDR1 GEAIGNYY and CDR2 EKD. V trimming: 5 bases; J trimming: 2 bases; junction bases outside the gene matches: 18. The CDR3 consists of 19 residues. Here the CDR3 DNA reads TGTGCCTGTGTCGGGTTGGACCTGGGGGATACTCCGCGGACCGATAAACTCATCTTT. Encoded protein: CACVGLDLGDTPRTDKLIF.

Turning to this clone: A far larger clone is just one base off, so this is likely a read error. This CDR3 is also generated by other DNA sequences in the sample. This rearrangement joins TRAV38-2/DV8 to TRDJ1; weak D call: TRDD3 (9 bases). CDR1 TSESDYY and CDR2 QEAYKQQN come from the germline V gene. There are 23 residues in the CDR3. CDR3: CAYRSKISFLDPTGGHGTDKLIF. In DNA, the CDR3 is TGTGCTTATAGGAGTAAGATTTCCTTCCTAGACCCTACTGGGGGACACGGGACCGATAAACTAATCTTT.

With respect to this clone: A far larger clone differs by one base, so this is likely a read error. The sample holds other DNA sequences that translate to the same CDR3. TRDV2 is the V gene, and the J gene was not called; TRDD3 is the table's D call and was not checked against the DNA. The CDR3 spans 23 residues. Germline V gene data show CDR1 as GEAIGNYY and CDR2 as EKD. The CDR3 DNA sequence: TGTGCCTGTGACTCTGAGGGGGATAAAAGAGAGGTTTTGGGATCTAGTCGTACCGATAAGCTCATCTTT. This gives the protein CACDSEGDKREVLGSSRTDKLIF.